The rows below give T cell receptor beta chains drawn from one sample of a study of shared clonotypes between healthy human individuals. Only in-frame clones appear in the TCRdb table, and some are missing; sequencing was by immunoSEQ multiplex PCR. This sample has around 2,000,000 clones; roughly 94% occur once, and the top ten carry 0.13%. Sequencing was carried out using naive CD4+ T cells sorted from blood. These receptors were collected from a man aged 18 to 35 in good health. The CDR3 runs from the conserved cysteine through the conserved F or W. A D gene is named only where the DNA matches it firmly. Clone size is not always given. Where it is, it says once, few, many or a class for expanded clones.

cdr3_nt: TGTGCCAGCAGCTCTCTGCAGGGACGCTATGGCTACACCTTC
cdr3_aa: CASSSLQGRYGYTF
clone_size: .
v_call: TRBV7-9
j_call: TRBJ1-2
d_call: .

cdr3_nt: TGCAGCGTTGGAGGGACAGCGGAAAGCACCTTC
cdr3_aa: CSVGGTAESTF
clone_size: .
v_call: TRBV29-1
j_call: TRBJ1-2
d_call: TRBD1

cdr3_nt: TGTGCCAGCAGCTTAAGGACAGGGGAAGAGACCCAGTACTTC
cdr3_aa: CASSLRTGEETQYF
clone_size: .
v_call: TRBV11-3
j_call: TRBJ2-5
d_call: TRBD1

cdr3_nt: TGCGCCAGCGGGTATGATACGCAGTATTTT
cdr3_aa: CASGYDTQYF
clone_size: once
v_call: TRBV10-2
j_call: TRBJ2-3
d_call: .

cdr3_nt: TGTGCCAGCAGCTTACGGCTAGGGGAGCAGTACTTC
cdr3_aa: CASSLRLGEQYF
clone_size: .
v_call: TRBV7-2
j_call: TRBJ2-7
d_call: .

cdr3_nt: TGCGCCAGCCCTGGACAGGGCTACGAGCAGTACTTC
cdr3_aa: CASPGQGYEQYF
clone_size: .
v_call: TRBV10-1
j_call: TRBJ2-7
d_call: TRBD1

cdr3_nt: TGTGCCAGTAGTTCGCCGGGACAGTCCTACGAGCAGTACTTC
cdr3_aa: CASSSPGQSYEQYF
clone_size: .
v_call: TRBV19
j_call: TRBJ2-7
d_call: TRBD1

cdr3_nt: TGTGCCTGGAGTTATAACAGGGCCCACACCGGGGAGCTGTTTTTT
cdr3_aa: CAWSYNRAHTGELFF
clone_size: .
v_call: TRBV30
j_call: TRBJ2-2
d_call: .

cdr3_nt: TGTGCCGGACAGGGGAAGGGCTCCTACGAGCAGTACTTC
cdr3_aa: CAGQGKGSYEQYF
clone_size: .
v_call: TRBV5-4
j_call: TRBJ2-7
d_call: TRBD1

cdr3_nt: TGCGCCAGCAGCTTGGCTTCCTCTCGGGCCGGGGAGCTGTTTTTT
cdr3_aa: CASSLASSRAGELFF
clone_size: .
v_call: TRBV5-1
j_call: TRBJ2-2
d_call: .

cdr3_nt: TGTGCCAGCAGCCAGGGACTTGGCTACACCTTC
cdr3_aa: CASSQGLGYTF
clone_size: .
v_call: TRBV11-2
j_call: TRBJ1-2
d_call: .

cdr3_nt: TGTGCCAGCAGCTTGGACAGGTCCTCCTACGAGCAGTACTTC
cdr3_aa: CASSLDRSSYEQYF
clone_size: few
v_call: TRBV7-2
j_call: TRBJ2-7
d_call: TRBD1

cdr3_nt: TGTGCCGCAGCGGAGGGAACTGGTGGAAACACCATATATTTT
cdr3_aa: CAAAEGTGGNTIYF
clone_size: .
v_call: TRBV6-1
j_call: TRBJ1-3
d_call: .

cdr3_nt: TGCGCCAGCAGCCAAGACAGACTAGCTATCCATGTTGGGGTAATGGACTTC
cdr3_aa: CASSQDRLAIHVGVMDF
clone_size: .
v_call: TRBV4-1
j_call: TRBJ2-7
d_call: TRBD2

cdr3_nt: TGTGCCAGCAGCCGGGCCGGGACAGGGGTATTTGAAGCTTTCTTT
cdr3_aa: CASSRAGTGVFEAFF
clone_size: .
v_call: TRBV7-2
j_call: TRBJ1-1
d_call: TRBD1

cdr3_nt: TGTGCCAGCAGCTTGAAAGGGGGCAACACTGAAGCTTTCTTT
cdr3_aa: CASSLKGGNTEAFF
clone_size: .
v_call: TRBV5-4
j_call: TRBJ1-1
d_call: TRBD1

cdr3_nt: TGTGCCAGCAGTGAGACAGGGGGCGAGGGCTACACCTTC
cdr3_aa: CASSETGGEGYTF
clone_size: .
v_call: TRBV6-1
j_call: TRBJ1-2
d_call: TRBD1

cdr3_nt: TGTGCCAGCAGCACAGGGGACGTCGCCGGGGAGCTGTTTTTT
cdr3_aa: CASSTGDVAGELFF
clone_size: .
v_call: TRBV6-1
j_call: TRBJ2-2
d_call: TRBD1

cdr3_nt: TGTGCCAGCAGCGATACGGGTGAGCAGTTCTTC
cdr3_aa: CASSDTGEQFF
clone_size: .
v_call: TRBV7-8
j_call: TRBJ2-1
d_call: .

cdr3_nt: TGTGCCAGCAGTTTCAACAGGGGGCGTCCCGGGGAGCTGTTTTTT
cdr3_aa: CASSFNRGRPGELFF
clone_size: once
v_call: TRBV28
j_call: TRBJ2-2
d_call: TRBD1

cdr3_nt: TGTGCCAGCAGTGAAGGGTCCTACCGGGACTATGGCTACACCTTC
cdr3_aa: CASSEGSYRDYGYTF
clone_size: .
v_call: TRBV6-1
j_call: TRBJ1-2
d_call: .

cdr3_nt: TGTGCCAGCACCTTCGGGACAGCCTACGAGCAGTACTTC
cdr3_aa: CASTFGTAYEQYF
clone_size: .
v_call: TRBV6-1
j_call: TRBJ2-7
d_call: TRBD1

cdr3_nt: TGTGCCAGCAGCACCTTGACTAGCGGGAGGGTTCGTAATGAGCAGTTCTTC
cdr3_aa: CASSTLTSGRVRNEQFF
clone_size: .
v_call: TRBV7-8
j_call: TRBJ2-1
d_call: TRBD2

cdr3_nt: TGTGCCAGCAGCTTATTTGGGCCGAATCAGCCCCAGCATTTT
cdr3_aa: CASSLFGPNQPQHF
clone_size: .
v_call: TRBV7-2
j_call: TRBJ1-5
d_call: .

cdr3_nt: TGCGCCAGCAGTCAATTTCCGACTGACAGGGGGTCTCAAACCTACGAGCAGTACTTC
cdr3_aa: CASSQFPTDRGSQTYEQYF
clone_size: .
v_call: TRBV23-1
j_call: TRBJ2-7
d_call: TRBD1

cdr3_nt: TGTGCCAGCTCACCACCCGCCGGATTGAACACTGAAGCTTTCTTT
cdr3_aa: CASSPPAGLNTEAFF
clone_size: .
v_call: TRBV18
j_call: TRBJ1-1
d_call: .

cdr3_nt: TGTGCCAGCAGTTTCCAGGGGGCAGGGAATTCACCCCTCCACTTT
cdr3_aa: CASSFQGAGNSPLHF
clone_size: .
v_call: TRBV28
j_call: TRBJ1-6
d_call: TRBD1

cdr3_nt: TGCGCCAGCAGCCAAGGTCCGGGAGATCCGGATACGCAGTATTTT
cdr3_aa: CASSQGPGDPDTQYF
clone_size: few
v_call: TRBV4-1
j_call: TRBJ2-3
d_call: .

cdr3_nt: TGTGCCAGCAGTTTCGGACTAGCGGGGGGTCACCGGGAGCTGTTTTTT
cdr3_aa: CASSFGLAGGHRELFF
clone_size: .
v_call: TRBV27
j_call: TRBJ2-2
d_call: TRBD2

cdr3_nt: TGTGCCAGCAGTTCAACTAGCGGGGGTTTTCCTACCGAGCAGTACTTC
cdr3_aa: CASSSTSGGFPTEQYF
clone_size: .
v_call: TRBV27
j_call: TRBJ2-7
d_call: TRBD2

cdr3_nt: TGTGCCAGCAGCTCATTCAAGAGCTCTGGAAACACCATATATTTT
cdr3_aa: CASSSFKSSGNTIYF
clone_size: .
v_call: TRBV5-8
j_call: TRBJ1-3
d_call: .

cdr3_nt: TGTGCCAGCAGCTTGAACCTGGGAGGGGTCTCCTACGAGCAGTACTTC
cdr3_aa: CASSLNLGGVSYEQYF
clone_size: .
v_call: TRBV5-8
j_call: TRBJ2-7
d_call: TRBD2

cdr3_nt: TGTGCCAGCAGCTCGAGTCCCGGAATGGTGTTTTACGAGCAGTACTTC
cdr3_aa: CASSSSPGMVFYEQYF
clone_size: once
v_call: TRBV5-5
j_call: TRBJ2-7
d_call: .

cdr3_nt: TGTGCCAGCAGTAGTTTCGCGGGGGGCTACACCTTC
cdr3_aa: CASSSFAGGYTF
clone_size: .
v_call: TRBV2
j_call: TRBJ1-2
d_call: .

cdr3_nt: TGCGCCAGCAGCTTGAGGACAGACTATGGCTACACCTTC
cdr3_aa: CASSLRTDYGYTF
clone_size: once
v_call: TRBV5-1
j_call: TRBJ1-2
d_call: .

cdr3_nt: TGTGCCAGCTCACCGGGCACAGGGGCCACCAATCAGCCCCAGCATTTT
cdr3_aa: CASSPGTGATNQPQHF
clone_size: once
v_call: TRBV18
j_call: TRBJ1-5
d_call: TRBD1

cdr3_nt: TGTGCCTGGAGTGTACAACCAGCTGCTGGGGCCAACGTCCTGACTTTC
cdr3_aa: CAWSVQPAAGANVLTF
clone_size: .
v_call: TRBV30
j_call: TRBJ2-6
d_call: .

cdr3_nt: TGTGCCTGGAGTCGCCCCTCTGGTGGAGCTTTCTTT
cdr3_aa: CAWSRPSGGAFF
clone_size: .
v_call: TRBV30
j_call: TRBJ1-1
d_call: .

cdr3_nt: TGTGCCAGCAGTGGTGAGGGCGGCAATCAGCCCCAGCATTTT
cdr3_aa: CASSGEGGNQPQHF
clone_size: .
v_call: TRBV2
j_call: TRBJ1-5
d_call: .

cdr3_nt: TGTGCCAGCAGGCTGGGGGAAAAACTGTTTTTT
cdr3_aa: CASRLGEKLFF
clone_size: .
v_call: TRBV27
j_call: TRBJ1-4
d_call: .

cdr3_nt: TGTGCCTGGAGCCGAGGGAGCGGAGCCAAAAACATTCAGTACTTC
cdr3_aa: CAWSRGSGAKNIQYF
clone_size: many
v_call: TRBV30
j_call: TRBJ2-4
d_call: .

cdr3_nt: TGTGCCAGCAGTATACCAGGGTTCTACGAGCAGTCCTTC
cdr3_aa: CASSIPGFYEQSF
clone_size: .
v_call: TRBV7-2
j_call: TRBJ2-7
d_call: .

cdr3_nt: TGCGCCAGCATCTCGTGGGGACAGAGCACAGATACGCAGTATTTT
cdr3_aa: CASISWGQSTDTQYF
clone_size: .
v_call: TRBV10-2
j_call: TRBJ2-3
d_call: TRBD1

cdr3_nt: TGTGCCAGCAGTTTGGACAGTTCCTACAATGAGCAGTTCTTC
cdr3_aa: CASSLDSSYNEQFF
clone_size: .
v_call: TRBV28
j_call: TRBJ2-1
d_call: .

cdr3_nt: TGTGCCAGCAGCTTAACGTTCAATCAGCCCCAGCATTTT
cdr3_aa: CASSLTFNQPQHF
clone_size: .
v_call: TRBV7-2
j_call: TRBJ1-5
d_call: .

cdr3_nt: TGTGCCAGCTCACCACCGATAAGCCTAGCGGGCTATGAGCAGTTCTTC
cdr3_aa: CASSPPISLAGYEQFF
clone_size: .
v_call: TRBV18
j_call: TRBJ2-1
d_call: TRBD2

cdr3_nt: TGCGCCAGCAGCTCCTCTCCGGGACAGACAAGCACAGATACGCAGTATTTT
cdr3_aa: CASSSSPGQTSTDTQYF
clone_size: .
v_call: TRBV5-1
j_call: TRBJ2-3
d_call: TRBD1

cdr3_nt: TGTGCCTGGAGTCAGGGGGCCCACAATGGCTACACCTTC
cdr3_aa: CAWSQGAHNGYTF
clone_size: .
v_call: TRBV30
j_call: TRBJ1-2
d_call: TRBD1

cdr3_nt: TGTGCCTGGAGTGACGGGAAGCTTGGAAACACCATATATTTT
cdr3_aa: CAWSDGKLGNTIYF
clone_size: .
v_call: TRBV30
j_call: TRBJ1-3
d_call: .

cdr3_nt: TGTGCCGCCAAAATACAGCAGTTGAACACTGAAGCTTTCTTT
cdr3_aa: CAAKIQQLNTEAFF
clone_size: .
v_call: TRBV10-3
j_call: TRBJ1-1
d_call: .

cdr3_nt: TGTGCCAGCTCACTTGAATTCGGACAGGGCTCAAGCGCAGATACGCAGTATTTT
cdr3_aa: CASSLEFGQGSSADTQYF
clone_size: .
v_call: TRBV18
j_call: TRBJ2-3
d_call: TRBD1

cdr3_nt: TGTGCCAGCAGCTGGCCGAAACAGGCTCCTGCTTTCTTT
cdr3_aa: CASSWPKQAPAFF
clone_size: .
v_call: TRBV7-9
j_call: TRBJ1-1
d_call: .

cdr3_nt: TGTGCCTGGAGTGGGGGACAGGGTCCAAATTCACCCCTCCACTTT
cdr3_aa: CAWSGGQGPNSPLHF
clone_size: .
v_call: TRBV30
j_call: TRBJ1-6
d_call: TRBD1

cdr3_nt: TGTGCCAGTAGTATACCCACCCAGACAGGGTATCTCACTGAAGCTTTCTTT
cdr3_aa: CASSIPTQTGYLTEAFF
clone_size: .
v_call: TRBV19
j_call: TRBJ1-1
d_call: TRBD1

cdr3_nt: TGTGCCAGCAGTGATCAGGGGTGGTATTCACCCCTCCACTTT
cdr3_aa: CASSDQGWYSPLHF
clone_size: .
v_call: TRBV6-1
j_call: TRBJ1-6
d_call: .